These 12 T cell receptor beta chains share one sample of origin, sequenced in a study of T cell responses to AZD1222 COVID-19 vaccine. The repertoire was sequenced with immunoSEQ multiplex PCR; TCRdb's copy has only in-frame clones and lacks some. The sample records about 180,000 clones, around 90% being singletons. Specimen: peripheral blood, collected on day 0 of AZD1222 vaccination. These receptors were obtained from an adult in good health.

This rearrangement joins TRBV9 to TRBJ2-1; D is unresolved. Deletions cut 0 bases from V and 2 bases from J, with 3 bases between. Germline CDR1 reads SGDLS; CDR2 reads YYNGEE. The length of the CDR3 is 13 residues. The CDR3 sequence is CASSVETYNEQFF. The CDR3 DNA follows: TGTGCCAGCAGCGTAGAGACCTACAATGAGCAGTTCTTC.

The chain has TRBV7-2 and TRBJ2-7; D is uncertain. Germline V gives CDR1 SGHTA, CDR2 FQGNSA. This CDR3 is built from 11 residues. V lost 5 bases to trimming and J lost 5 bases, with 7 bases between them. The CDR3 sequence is CASSPLHEQYF. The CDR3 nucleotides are TGTGCCAGCAGCCCCCTCCACGAGCAGTACTTC.

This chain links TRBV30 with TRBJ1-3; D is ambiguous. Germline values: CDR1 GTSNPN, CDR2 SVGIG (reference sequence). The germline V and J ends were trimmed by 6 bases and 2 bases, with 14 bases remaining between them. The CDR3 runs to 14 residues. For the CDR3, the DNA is TGTGCCTGCAAGGGTAGGGCCGCTGGAAACACCATATATTTT. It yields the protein CACKGRAAGNTIYF.

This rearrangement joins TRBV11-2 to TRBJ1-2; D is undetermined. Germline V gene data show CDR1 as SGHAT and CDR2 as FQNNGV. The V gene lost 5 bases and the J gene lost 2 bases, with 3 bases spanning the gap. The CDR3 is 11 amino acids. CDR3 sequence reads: CASSPNYGYTF. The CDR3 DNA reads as TGTGCCAGCAGCCCGAACTATGGCTACACCTTC.

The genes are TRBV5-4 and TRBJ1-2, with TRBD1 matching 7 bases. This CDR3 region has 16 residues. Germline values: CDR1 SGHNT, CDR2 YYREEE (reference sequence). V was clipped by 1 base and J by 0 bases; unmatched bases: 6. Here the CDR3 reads CASSLFGQVANYGYTF. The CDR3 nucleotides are TGTGCCAGCAGCTTGTTTGGACAGGTTGCTAACTATGGCTACACCTTC.

In nucleotides, the CDR3 is TGTGCCAGTAGCCCTGAACAGGGGGCGGATGGCTACACCTTC. This gives the protein CASSPEQGADGYTF. The chain uses TRBV19 and TRBJ1-2; 9 bases align to TRBD1. After removal of 6 bases from V and 6 bases from J, the junction contained 8 bases not matched to a gene. The CDR3 has 14 amino acids. In germline, CDR1 is LNHDA, CDR2 SQIVND (reference sequence).

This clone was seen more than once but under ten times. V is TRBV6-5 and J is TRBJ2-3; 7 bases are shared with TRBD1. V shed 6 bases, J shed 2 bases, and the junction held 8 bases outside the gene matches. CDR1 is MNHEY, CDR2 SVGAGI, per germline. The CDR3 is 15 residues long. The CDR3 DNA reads TGTGCCAGCAGGGATCCGGGACAGCTCACAGATACGCAGTATTTT. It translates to CASRDPGQLTDTQYF.

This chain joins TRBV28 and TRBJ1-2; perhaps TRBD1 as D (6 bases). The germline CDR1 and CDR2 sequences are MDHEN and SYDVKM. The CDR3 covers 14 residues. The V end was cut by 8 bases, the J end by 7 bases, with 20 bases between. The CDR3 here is CASLKSGARGGYTF. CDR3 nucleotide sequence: TGTGCCAGCCTCAAATCGGGGGCGCGTGGTGGCTACACCTTC.

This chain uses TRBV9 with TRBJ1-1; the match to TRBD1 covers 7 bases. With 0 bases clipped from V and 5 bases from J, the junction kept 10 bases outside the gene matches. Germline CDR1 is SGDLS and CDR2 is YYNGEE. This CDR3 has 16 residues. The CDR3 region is CASSVGAGGSGTEAFF. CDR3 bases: TGTGCCAGCAGCGTAGGGGCAGGGGGATCGGGTACTGAAGCTTTCTTT.

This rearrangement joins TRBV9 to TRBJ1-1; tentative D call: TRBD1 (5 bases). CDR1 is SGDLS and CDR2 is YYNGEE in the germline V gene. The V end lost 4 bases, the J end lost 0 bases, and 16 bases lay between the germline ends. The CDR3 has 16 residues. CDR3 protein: CASSRRSEGMNTEAFF. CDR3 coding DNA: TGTGCCAGCAGCCGTAGATCGGAGGGGATGAACACTGAAGCTTTCTTT. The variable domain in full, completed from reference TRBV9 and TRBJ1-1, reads DSGVTQTPKHLITATGQRVTLRCSPRSGDLSVYWYQQSLDQGLQFLIQYYNGEERAKGNILERFSAQQFPDLHSELNLSSLELGDSALYFCASSRRSEGMNTEAFFGQGTRLTVV.

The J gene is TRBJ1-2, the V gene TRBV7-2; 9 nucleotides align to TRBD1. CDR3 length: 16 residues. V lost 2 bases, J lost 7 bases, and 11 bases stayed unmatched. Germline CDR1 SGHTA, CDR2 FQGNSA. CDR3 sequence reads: CASSLSSGTGSGGYTF. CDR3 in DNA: TGTGCCAGCAGCTTAAGCTCGGGGACAGGGTCAGGTGGCTACACCTTC.

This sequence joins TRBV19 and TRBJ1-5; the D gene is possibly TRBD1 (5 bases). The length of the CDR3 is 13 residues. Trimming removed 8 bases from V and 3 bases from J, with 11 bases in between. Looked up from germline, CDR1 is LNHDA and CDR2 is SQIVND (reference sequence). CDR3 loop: CASLEGFNQPQHF. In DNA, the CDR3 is TGTGCCAGTCTCGAGGGGTTCAATCAGCCCCAGCATTTT. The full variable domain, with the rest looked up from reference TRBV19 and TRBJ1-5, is DGGITQSPKYLFRKEGQNVTLSCEQNLNHDAMYWYRQDPGQGLRLIYYSQIVNDFQKGDIAEGYSVSREKKESFPLTVTSAQKNPTAFYLCASLEGFNQPQHFGDGTRLSIL.